This is a list of T cell receptor beta chains from one sample in a study of cytomegalovirus exposure and HLA in healthy donors. Here immunoSEQ multiplex PCR was the method, and the copy in TCRdb shows in-frame clones only, minus some. Its clone listing holds about 200,000 clones. Material for sequencing was PBMCs. These receptor sequences come from a woman aged 30 to 39 in good health and CMV-seropositive. Both conserved end residues are part of each CDR3. A D gene is named only where the DNA matches it firmly.

len,d_gene,v_gene,j_gene,CDR3nt,CDR3aa
14,TRBD2,TRBV12-5,TRBJ2-5,TGTGCTAGTGGTTTAGGGACTAGCTGGGAGACCCAGTACTTC,CASGLGTSWETQYF
17,TRBD1,TRBV4-3,TRBJ1-2,TGCGCCAGCAGCCAAGATGTCGGACAGGCAGGCCTTCATGGCTACACCTTC,CASSQDVGQAGLHGYTF
12,.,TRBV5-1,TRBJ1-3,TGCGCCAGCAGCCAGTCGTTCGACACCATATATTTT,CASSQSFDTIYF
14,.,TRBV7-7,TRBJ2-5,TGTGCCAGCAGCACTCAGGGCCCCCAAGAGACCCAGTACTTC,CASSTQGPQETQYF
12,.,TRBV2,TRBJ2-7,TGTGCCAGCACCCTTAGGGGGTACGAGCAGTACTTC,CASTLRGYEQYF
13,.,TRBV14,TRBJ2-7,TGTGCCAGCAGCCAATTTCTGCGGCACGAGCAGTACTTC,CASSQFLRHEQYF
17,.,TRBV18,TRBJ2-1,TGTGCCAGCTCACGCGAGGGGGGAGGGAATCACTACAATGAGCAGTTCTTC,CASSREGGGNHYNEQFF
13,.,TRBV7-8,TRBJ2-1,TGTGCCAGCAGCTTAGCTCGGGGCAATGAGCAGTTCTTC,CASSLARGNEQFF
14,.,TRBV28,TRBJ1-2,TGTGCCAGCAGTTTGGGGTCGGGGAACTATGGCTACACCTTC,CASSLGSGNYGYTF
15,TRBD1,TRBV5-1,TRBJ2-5,TGCGCCAGCAGCCGGGGACAGGGGGCGCAAGAGACCCAGTACTTC,CASSRGQGAQETQYF
13,.,TRBV27,TRBJ2-7,TGTGCCAGCTCCCCGGGAGTCACCTACGAGCAGTACTTC,CASSPGVTYEQYF
14,.,TRBV28,TRBJ2-7,TGTGCCAGCAGCGTCGGGTTCTGGGTCTACGAGCAGTACTTC,CASSVGFWVYEQYF
14,.,TRBV2,TRBJ1-1,TGTGCCAGCAGTGACCGTATTCTCCAGGATGAAGCTTTCTTT,CASSDRILQDEAFF
16,TRBD2,TRBV5-4,TRBJ2-3,TGTGCCAGCAGCTTGGCCGGGGCTAGCGGTATGGATACGCAGTATTTT,CASSLAGASGMDTQYF
17,.,TRBV5-1,TRBJ2-1,TGCGCCAGCAGCGACGGGGGAATAGCGCACTCCTACAATGAGCAGTTCTTC,CASSDGGIAHSYNEQFF
16,TRBD1,TRBV5-1,TRBJ1-5,TGCGCCAGCAGCCCCGGGACAGGGGGCAGCAATCAGCCCCAGCATTTT,CASSPGTGGSNQPQHF
16,.,TRBV6-1,TRBJ2-3,TGTGCCAGCAGTGAAGTCGGGGGGCGCGGCACAGATACGCAGTATTTT,CASSEVGGRGTDTQYF
15,TRBD2,TRBV5-1,TRBJ2-1,TGCGCCAGCAGCTTGACCCGACTAGCGGGAGATGAGCAGTTCTTC,CASSLTRLAGDEQFF
16,TRBD2,TRBV27,TRBJ2-1,TGTGCCTCTTTCGGGGGGCCAGCGGGAGTATTTAGTGAGCAGTTCTTC,CASFGGPAGVFSEQFF
16,TRBD2,TRBV19,TRBJ2-3,TGTGCCAGTAGTAAGGGACTAGCGGGGAGGGAAGATACGCAGTATTTT,CASSKGLAGREDTQYF
13,TRBD2,TRBV29-1,TRBJ2-7,TGCAGCGTGCTACTAGCGGCAGACTACGAGCAGTACTTC,CSVLLAADYEQYF
15,TRBD2,TRBV5-1,TRBJ2-2,TGCGCCAGCAGAGTGGGACTAGGTGACACCGGGGAGCTGTTTTTT,CASRVGLGDTGELFF
11,.,TRBV25-1,TRBJ1-1,TGTGCCACGCTCGGGGGGGTAGAAGCTTTCTTT,CATLGGVEAFF
14,TRBD1,TRBV29-1,TRBJ1-2,TGCAGCGTTGAAGATCGGGGACAGGGTAATGGCTACACCTTC,CSVEDRGQGNGYTF
15,TRBD2,TRBV19,TRBJ2-3,TGTGCCAGTAGTAGCCGGGGACTAGTACCAGATACGCAGTATTTT,CASSSRGLVPDTQYF
15,.,TRBV7-6,TRBJ2-5,TGTGCCAGCAGCTTGGGTGGGGGCAGACAAGAGACCCAGTACTTC,CASSLGGGRQETQYF
16,TRBD1,TRBV27,TRBJ1-1,TGTGCCAGCAGTCGGACAGGGGACAGAATGAACACTGAAGCTTTCTTT,CASSRTGDRMNTEAFF
14,TRBD1,TRBV19,TRBJ1-2,TGTGCCAGTAGTATTTCAGGGGGCAATAGGGGCTACACCTTC,CASSISGGNRGYTF
14,TRBD1,TRBV2,TRBJ1-2,TGTGCCAGCAGTGAGACAGGGTTAATGAGGGGCTACACCTTC,CASSETGLMRGYTF
13,.,TRBV6-5,TRBJ1-1,TGTGCCAGCAGAACGGGGGGCCTCTTGGAAGCTTTCTTT,CASRTGGLLEAFF
13,.,TRBV27,TRBJ1-1,TGTGCCAGCAGTGCACACCAGAACACTGAAGCTTTCTTT,CASSAHQNTEAFF
12,TRBD1,TRBV10-3,TRBJ1-1,TGTGCCATCAGTCGGACAGGGGGACAAGCTTTCTTT,CAISRTGGQAFF
16,TRBD2,TRBV13,TRBJ2-7,TGTGCCAGCAGCTTATGGGGCGGGAGGGGGTCCTACGAGCAGTACTTC,CASSLWGGRGSYEQYF
15,TRBD1,TRBV7-8,TRBJ2-7,TGTGCCAGCAGCTCCCCGGGACAGGGGAGCTACGAGCAGTACTTC,CASSSPGQGSYEQYF
15,.,TRBV10-2,TRBJ2-1,TGCGCCAGCAGTCCCCTGGCAGGCTCCTACAATGAGCAGTTCTTC,CASSPLAGSYNEQFF
15,.,TRBV6-6,TRBJ2-7,TGTGCCAGCAGTTACTACCCCTCCCCGAGGGAGGCCGAGTACTTC,CASSYYPSPREAEYF
15,TRBD2,TRBV7-9,TRBJ2-1,TGTGCCAGCAGACGAGCGGGAGAGGGGATGTATGAGCAGTTCTTC,CASRRAGEGMYEQFF
16,.,TRBV15,TRBJ2-7,TGTGCCACCAGCAGAGCAGTAACCAATTTTATCTACGAGCAGTACTTC,CATSRAVTNFIYEQYF
14,TRBD1,TRBV12-5,TRBJ1-2,TGTGCTAGTGGTTTGGCCGGGACAGCCTATGGCTACACCTTC,CASGLAGTAYGYTF
15,.,TRBV5-1,TRBJ2-7,TGCGCCAGCAGCCCCCTCCAGGCGGGTATCTACGAGCAGTACTTC,CASSPLQAGIYEQYF
15,.,TRBV5-5,TRBJ2-3,TGTGCCAGCAGCTTTATAGCGCAACCTGGGGATACGCAGTATTTT,CASSFIAQPGDTQYF
16,TRBD1,TRBV9,TRBJ1-2,TGTGCCAGCAGCCACTACCGGGACAGCGCTAACTATGGCTACACCTTC,CASSHYRDSANYGYTF
16,TRBD1,TRBV28,TRBJ1-4,TGTGCCAGCAGTTTATTTGGCAGGGGGCGTAGTGAAAAACTGTTTTTT,CASSLFGRGRSEKLFF
16,TRBD1,TRBV4-3,TRBJ2-7,TGCGCCAGCAGCCAAGATGACAGGGCCCGGGTGTACGAGCAGTACTTC,CASSQDDRARVYEQYF
15,TRBD1,TRBV28,TRBJ1-4,TGTGCCAGCAGGCGGACAGGAGCCCGCGATGAAAAACTGTTTTTT,CASRRTGARDEKLFF
15,.,TRBV9,TRBJ1-5,TGTGCCAGCAGCGGGGGGGGGAATAGCAATCAGCCCCAGCATTTT,CASSGGGNSNQPQHF
12,.,TRBV6-1,TRBJ2-2,TGTGCCAGCAGTACGGGGTGGGGGGAGCTGTTTTTT,CASSTGWGELFF
13,.,TRBV5-1,TRBJ1-2,TGCGCCAGCAGCTTGTCCCCAGGGGATGGCTACACCTTC,CASSLSPGDGYTF
14,.,TRBV6-6,TRBJ2-5,TGTGCCAGCAGCCCCACCTCGTCGTCCGGGACCCAGTACTTC,CASSPTSSSGTQYF
14,.,TRBV7-2,TRBJ2-7,TGTGCCAGCAGCATTGATTGGGGGGACTACGAGCAGTACTTC,CASSIDWGDYEQYF
13,.,TRBV7-9,TRBJ1-4,TGTGCCAGCAGCACTAACTCCGGCTCCAATCTGTTTTTT,CASSTNSGSNLFF
16,TRBD1,TRBV30,TRBJ2-1,TGTGCCTGGAGTGTCAAGGGGGCCGTTCCGCTGAATGAGCAGTTCTTC,CAWSVKGAVPLNEQFF
15,.,TRBV5-4,TRBJ1-1,TGTGCCAGCAGCTTGGGTGGCTCCCTGAACACTGAAGCTTTCTTT,CASSLGGSLNTEAFF
13,.,TRBV5-1,TRBJ2-7,TGCGCCAGCAGCTTGGAGGGGGCCTACGAGCAGTACTTC,CASSLEGAYEQYF